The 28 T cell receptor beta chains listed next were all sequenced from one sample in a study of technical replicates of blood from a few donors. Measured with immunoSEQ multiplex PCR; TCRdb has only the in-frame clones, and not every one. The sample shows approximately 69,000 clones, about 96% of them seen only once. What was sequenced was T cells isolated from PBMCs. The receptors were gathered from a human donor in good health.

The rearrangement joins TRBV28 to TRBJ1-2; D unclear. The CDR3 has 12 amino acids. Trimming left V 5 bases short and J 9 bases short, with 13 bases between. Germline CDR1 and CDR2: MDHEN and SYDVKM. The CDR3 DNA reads TGTGCCAGCAGTGAGTTTACCCGTAGCTACACCTTC. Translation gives CASSEFTRSYTF.

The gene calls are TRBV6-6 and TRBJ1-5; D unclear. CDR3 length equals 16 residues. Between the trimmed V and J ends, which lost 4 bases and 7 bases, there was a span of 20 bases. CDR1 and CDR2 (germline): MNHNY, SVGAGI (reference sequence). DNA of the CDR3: TGTGCCAGCAGTTTCATAAGACCCCGGGAGGGACAGCCCCAGCATTTT. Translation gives CASSFIRPREGQPQHF.

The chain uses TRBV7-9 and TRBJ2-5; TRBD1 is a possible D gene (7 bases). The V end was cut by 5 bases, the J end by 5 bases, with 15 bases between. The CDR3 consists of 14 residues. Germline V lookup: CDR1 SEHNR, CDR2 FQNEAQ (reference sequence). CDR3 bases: TGTGCCAGCAGCCCCGGACAGGAGGGGGAGACCCAGTACTTC. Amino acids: CASSPGQEGETQYF.

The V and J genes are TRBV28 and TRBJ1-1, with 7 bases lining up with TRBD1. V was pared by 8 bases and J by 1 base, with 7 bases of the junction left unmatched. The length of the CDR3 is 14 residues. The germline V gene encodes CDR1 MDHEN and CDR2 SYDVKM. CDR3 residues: CASWSGGRNTEAFF. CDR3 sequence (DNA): TGTGCCAGCTGGTCAGGGGGACGGAACACTGAAGCTTTCTTT.

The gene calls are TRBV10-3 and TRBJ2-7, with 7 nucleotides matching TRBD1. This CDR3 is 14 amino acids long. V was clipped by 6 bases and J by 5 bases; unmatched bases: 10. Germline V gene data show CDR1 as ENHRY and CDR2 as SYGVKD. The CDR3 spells CAISDRATGNEQYF. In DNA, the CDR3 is TGTGCCATCAGCGACAGGGCGACTGGGAACGAGCAGTACTTC.

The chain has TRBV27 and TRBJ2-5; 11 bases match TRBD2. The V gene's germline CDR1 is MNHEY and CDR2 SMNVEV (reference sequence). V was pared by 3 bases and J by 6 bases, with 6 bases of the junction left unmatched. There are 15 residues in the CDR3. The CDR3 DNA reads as TGTGCCAGCAGTTTGGTAGCGGGAGGGCCGCAGACCCAGTACTTC. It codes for CASSLVAGGPQTQYF.

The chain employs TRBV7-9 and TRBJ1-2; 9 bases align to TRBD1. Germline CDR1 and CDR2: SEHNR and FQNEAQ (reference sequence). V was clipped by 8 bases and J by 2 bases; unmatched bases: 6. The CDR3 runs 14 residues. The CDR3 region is CASEQGAFNYGYTF. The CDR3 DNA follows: TGTGCCAGCGAACAGGGGGCTTTCAACTATGGCTACACCTTC.

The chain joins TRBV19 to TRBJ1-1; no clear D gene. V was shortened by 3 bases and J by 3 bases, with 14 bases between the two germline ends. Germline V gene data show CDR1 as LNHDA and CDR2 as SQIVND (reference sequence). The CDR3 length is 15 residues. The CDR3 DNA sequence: TGTGCCAGTAGTATGAAGAGGCAGCTGGACACTGAAGCTTTCTTT. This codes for CASSMKRQLDTEAFF.

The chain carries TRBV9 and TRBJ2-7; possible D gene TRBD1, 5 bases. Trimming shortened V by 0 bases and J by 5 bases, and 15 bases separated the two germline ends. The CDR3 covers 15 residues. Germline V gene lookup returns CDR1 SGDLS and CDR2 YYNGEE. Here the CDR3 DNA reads TGTGCCAGCAGCGTAGAGGGGTATTGGCTCGACGAGCAGTACTTC. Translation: CASSVEGYWLDEQYF.

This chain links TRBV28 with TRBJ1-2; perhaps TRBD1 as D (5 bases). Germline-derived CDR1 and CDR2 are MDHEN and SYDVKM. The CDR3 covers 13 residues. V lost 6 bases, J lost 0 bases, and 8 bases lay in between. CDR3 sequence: CASSDRPNYGYTF. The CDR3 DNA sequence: TGTGCCAGCAGCGACAGACCTAACTATGGCTACACCTTC.

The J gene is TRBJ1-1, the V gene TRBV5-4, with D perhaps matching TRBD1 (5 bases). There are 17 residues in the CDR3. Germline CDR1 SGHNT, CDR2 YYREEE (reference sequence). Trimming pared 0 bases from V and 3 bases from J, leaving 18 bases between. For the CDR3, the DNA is TGTGCCAGCAGCTTGGACGGTCGGGACTGGAGTGACACTGAAGCTTTCTTT. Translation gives CASSLDGRDWSDTEAFF.

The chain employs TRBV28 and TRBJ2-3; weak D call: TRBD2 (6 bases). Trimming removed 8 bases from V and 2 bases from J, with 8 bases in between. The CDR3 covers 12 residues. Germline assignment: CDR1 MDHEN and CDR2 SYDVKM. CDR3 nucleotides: TGTGCCAGCGGGACTTACACAGATACGCAGTATTTT. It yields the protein CASGTYTDTQYF.

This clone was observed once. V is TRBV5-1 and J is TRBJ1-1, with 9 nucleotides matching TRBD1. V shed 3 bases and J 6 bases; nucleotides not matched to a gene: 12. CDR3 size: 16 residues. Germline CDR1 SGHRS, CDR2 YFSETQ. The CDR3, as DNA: TGCGCCAGCAGCTCCCTCGGGACAGGGTCGGGCTCTGAAGCTTTCTTT. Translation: CASSSLGTGSGSEAFF.

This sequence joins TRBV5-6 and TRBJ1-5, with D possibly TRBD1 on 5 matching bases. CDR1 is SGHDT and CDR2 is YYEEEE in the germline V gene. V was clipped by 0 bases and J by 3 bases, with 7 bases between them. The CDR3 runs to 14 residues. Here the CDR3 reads CASSLAGNNQPQHF. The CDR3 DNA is TGTGCCAGCAGCTTGGCAGGGAACAATCAGCCCCAGCATTTT.

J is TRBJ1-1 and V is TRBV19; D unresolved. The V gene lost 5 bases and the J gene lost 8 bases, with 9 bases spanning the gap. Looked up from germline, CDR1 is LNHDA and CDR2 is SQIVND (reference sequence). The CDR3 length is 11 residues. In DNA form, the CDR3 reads TGTGCCAGTAGTGGCGGATACGAAGCTTTCTTT. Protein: CASSGGYEAFF.

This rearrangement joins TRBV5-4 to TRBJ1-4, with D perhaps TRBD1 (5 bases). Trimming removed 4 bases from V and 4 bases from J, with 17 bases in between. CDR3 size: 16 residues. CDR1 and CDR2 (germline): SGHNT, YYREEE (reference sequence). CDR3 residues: CASSPGGARGNEKLFF. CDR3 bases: TGTGCCAGCAGCCCCGGTGGGGCGCGGGGTAATGAAAAACTGTTTTTT.

The CDR3 nucleotides are TGCGCCAGCAGCTTGGAGGAGGGAAACACTGAAGCTTTCTTT. Encoded protein: CASSLEEGNTEAFF. The rearrangement joins TRBV5-1 to TRBJ1-1; D ambiguous. This CDR3 contains 14 residues. Trimming cost V 0 bases and J 2 bases, with 8 bases left between them. CDR1 and CDR2 (germline): SGHRS, YFSETQ.

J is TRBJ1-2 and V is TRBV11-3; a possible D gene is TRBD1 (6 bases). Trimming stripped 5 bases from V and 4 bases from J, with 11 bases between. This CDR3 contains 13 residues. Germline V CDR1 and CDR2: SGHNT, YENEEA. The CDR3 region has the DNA TGTGCCAGCAGCAAGGGACAAACCTATGGCTACACCTTC. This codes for CASSKGQTYGYTF.

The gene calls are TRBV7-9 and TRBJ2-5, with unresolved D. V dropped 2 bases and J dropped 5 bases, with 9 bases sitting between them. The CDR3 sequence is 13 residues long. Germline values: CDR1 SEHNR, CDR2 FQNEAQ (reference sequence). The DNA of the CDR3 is TGTGCCAGCAGCTTATCACTATTCGAGACCCAGTACTTC. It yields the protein CASSLSLFETQYF.

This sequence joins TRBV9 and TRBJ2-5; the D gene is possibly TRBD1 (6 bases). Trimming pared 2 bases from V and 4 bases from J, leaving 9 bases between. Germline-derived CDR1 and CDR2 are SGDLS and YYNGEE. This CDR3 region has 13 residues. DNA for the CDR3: TGTGCCAGCAGCGTGGGGGCGGGAGAGACCCAGTACTTC. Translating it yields CASSVGAGETQYF.

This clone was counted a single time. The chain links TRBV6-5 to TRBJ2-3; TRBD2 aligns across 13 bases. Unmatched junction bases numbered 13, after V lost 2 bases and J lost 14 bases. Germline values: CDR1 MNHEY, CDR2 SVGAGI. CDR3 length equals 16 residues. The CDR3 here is CASSYTTSGRLAGRYF. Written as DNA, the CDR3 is TGTGCCAGCAGTTACACGACTAGCGGGAGGCTCGCGGGGAGGTATTTT.

The CDR3 DNA sequence: TGCGCCAGCAGCCAATACCTGATCCGGGGACAGGGACAAGAGACCCAGTACTTC. This encodes CASSQYLIRGQGQETQYF. The V gene is TRBV4-1, the J gene TRBJ2-5; 9 bases match TRBD1. Germline values: CDR1 MGHRA, CDR2 YSYEKL. The junction had 12 bases not matched to a gene; V was cut back by 2 bases and J by 2 bases. CDR3 size: 18 residues.

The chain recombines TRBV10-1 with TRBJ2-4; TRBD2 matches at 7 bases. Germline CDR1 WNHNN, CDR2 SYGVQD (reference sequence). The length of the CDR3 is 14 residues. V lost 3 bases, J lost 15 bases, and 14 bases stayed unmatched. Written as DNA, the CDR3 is TGCGCCAGCAGTGAAACCGGGAGGTCGGGGTTTCGGTACTTC. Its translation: CASSETGRSGFRYF.

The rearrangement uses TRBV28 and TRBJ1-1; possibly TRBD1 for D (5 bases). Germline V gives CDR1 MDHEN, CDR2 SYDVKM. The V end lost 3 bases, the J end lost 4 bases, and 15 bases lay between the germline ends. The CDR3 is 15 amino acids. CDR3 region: CASSLPGEYGTEAFF. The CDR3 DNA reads TGTGCCAGCAGTTTGCCGGGGGAGTATGGCACTGAAGCTTTCTTT.

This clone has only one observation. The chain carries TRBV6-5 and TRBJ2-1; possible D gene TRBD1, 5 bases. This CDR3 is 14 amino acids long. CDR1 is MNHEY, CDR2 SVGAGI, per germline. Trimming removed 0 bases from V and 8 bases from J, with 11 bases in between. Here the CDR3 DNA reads TGTGCCAGCAGTTACTCAGGTGGGGCAGATGAGCAGTTCTTC. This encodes CASSYSGGADEQFF.

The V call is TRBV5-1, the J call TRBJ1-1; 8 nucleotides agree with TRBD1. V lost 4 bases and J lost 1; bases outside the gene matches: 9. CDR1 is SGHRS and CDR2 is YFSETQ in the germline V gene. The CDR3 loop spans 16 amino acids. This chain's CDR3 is CASSRDTGTGNTEAFF. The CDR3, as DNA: TGCGCCAGCAGCCGCGACACCGGGACAGGGAACACTGAAGCTTTCTTT.

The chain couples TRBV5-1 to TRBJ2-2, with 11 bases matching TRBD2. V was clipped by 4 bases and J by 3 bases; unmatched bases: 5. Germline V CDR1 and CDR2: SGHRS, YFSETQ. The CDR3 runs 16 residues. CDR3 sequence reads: CASSILAGGDTGELFF. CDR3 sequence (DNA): TGCGCCAGCAGCATCCTAGCGGGGGGTGACACCGGGGAGCTGTTTTTT.

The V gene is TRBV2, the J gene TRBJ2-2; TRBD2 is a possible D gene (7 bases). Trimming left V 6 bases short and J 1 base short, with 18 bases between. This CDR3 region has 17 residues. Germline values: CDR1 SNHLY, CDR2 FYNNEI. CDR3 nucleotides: TGTGCCAGCAGCCTCACCAGAGGGGGGGGGAACACCGGGGAGCTGTTTTTT. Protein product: CASSLTRGGGNTGELFF. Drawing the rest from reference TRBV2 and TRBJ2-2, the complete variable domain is EPEVTQTPSHQVTQMGQEVILRCVPISNHLYFYWYRQILGQKVEFLVSFYNNEISEKSEIFDDQFSVERPDGSNFTLKIRSTKLEDSAMYFCASSLTRGGGNTGELFFGEGSRLTVL.